Below are 22 T cell receptor beta chains sequenced from a single sample in a study of T cell changes during pregnancy in multiple sclerosis. Libraries were prepared by immunoSEQ multiplex PCR; TCRdb keeps only in-frame clonotypes and omits some of them. This sample has about 110,000 clones; about 90% occur once, and the top ten carry around 1.6%. Material: peripheral blood, obtained before pregnancy. All receptors derive from a female donor with multiple sclerosis, enrolled in a pregnancy study.

The chain uses TRBV5-8 and TRBJ1-5; maybe TRBD1 (5 bases). Per germline, CDR1 SGHTS and CDR2 YDEGEE. V shed 0 bases and J shed 4 bases, with 11 bases lying between them. The CDR3 is made up of 15 amino acids. CDR3 loop: CASSLGAGRNQPQHF. Written as DNA, the CDR3 is TGTGCCAGCAGCTTGGGAGCAGGGAGGAATCAGCCCCAGCATTTT. The full variable domain, its missing parts supplied by reference TRBV5-8 and TRBJ1-5, is EAGVTQSPTHLIKTRGQQATLRCSPISGHTSVYWYQQALGLGLQFLLWYDEGEERNRGNFPPRFSGRQFPNYSSELNVNALELEDSALYLCASSLGAGRNQPQHFGDGTRLSIL.

The chain recombines TRBV18 with TRBJ2-1; 7 nucleotides align to TRBD1. After removal of 6 bases from V and 0 bases from J, the junction contained 11 bases not matched to a gene. Germline values: CDR1 KGHSH, CDR2 LQKENI. CDR3 size: 17 residues. The CDR3 DNA is TGTGCCAGCTCTCCCCTCCTGACAGGGCTCTCCTACAATGAGCAGTTCTTC. As protein: CASSPLLTGLSYNEQFF.

The chain is built from TRBV19 and TRBJ2-1; 7 bases fit TRBD2. There are 16 residues in the CDR3. V was clipped by 5 bases and J by 1 base; unmatched bases: 8. The V gene's germline CDR1 is LNHDA and CDR2 SQIVND (reference sequence). The CDR3 sequence is CASSEVGGVSYNEQFF. The CDR3 nucleotides are TGTGCCAGTAGTGAGGTGGGAGGGGTATCCTACAATGAGCAGTTCTTC.

In its sample, this clone was seen once. CDR3 coding DNA: TGTGCCAGCAGCTCCTCACCGAGACTAGCGGGAGATTTGGGTGAGCAGTTCTTC. It encodes CASSSSPRLAGDLGEQFF. The chain joins TRBV7-9 to TRBJ2-1; TRBD2 agrees at 12 bases. CDR3 length equals 18 residues. With 4 bases clipped from V and 9 bases from J, the junction kept 16 bases outside the gene matches. Germline-derived CDR1 and CDR2 are SEHNR and FQNEAQ (reference sequence). The entire variable domain, with the rest obtained from reference TRBV7-9 and TRBJ2-1, is as follows: DTGVSQNPRHKITKRGQNVTFRCDPISEHNRLYWYRQTLGQGPEFLTYFQNEAQLEKSRLLSDRFSAERPKGSFSTLEIQRTEQGDSAMYLCASSSSPRLAGDLGEQFFGPGTRLTVL.

This sequence joins TRBV29-1 and TRBJ2-7; TRBD1 might be the D (6 bases). The CDR3 sequence is 12 residues long. The germline V gene has CDR1 SQVTM and CDR2 ANQGSEA. The V end was cut by 4 bases, the J end by 2 bases, with 9 bases between. The CDR3 is CSVGDMAYEQYF. DNA of the CDR3: TGCAGCGTTGGGGACATGGCCTACGAGCAGTACTTC.

This clone was seen a handful of times. The chain joins TRBV7-2 to TRBJ2-5, with 9 bases that match TRBD2. The CDR3 is 15 amino acids. The junction had 4 bases not matched to a gene; V was cut back by 1 base and J by 4 bases. The germline gives CDR1 SGHTA, CDR2 FQGNSA. CDR3 in DNA: TGTGCCAGCAGCTTAGGAGCGGGGGGTATAGAGACCCAGTACTTC. It specifies CASSLGAGGIETQYF. The complete variable domain, with remaining parts taken from reference TRBV7-2 and TRBJ2-5, reads GAGVSQSPSNKVTEKGKDVELRCDPISGHTALYWYRQSLGQGLEFLIYFQGNSAPDKSGLPSDRFSAERTGGSVSTLTIQRTQQEDSAVYLCASSLGAGGIETQYFGPGTRLLVL.

The chain recombines TRBV5-4 with TRBJ2-5, with D possibly matching TRBD1 (6 bases). Germline assignment: CDR1 SGHNT and CDR2 YYREEE (reference sequence). The V end was cut by 4 bases, the J end by 4 bases, with 14 bases between. This CDR3 is built from 14 residues. The CDR3 reads CASSPRTVGETQYF. CDR3 in DNA: TGTGCCAGCAGCCCAAGGACAGTCGGAGAGACCCAGTACTTC. The full variable domain, with the rest looked up from reference TRBV5-4 and TRBJ2-5, is ETGVTQSPTHLIKTRGQQVTLRCSSQSGHNTVSWYQQALGQGPQFIFQYYREEENGRGNFPPRFSGLQFPNYSSELNVNALELDDSALYLCASSPRTVGETQYFGPGTRLLVL.

The V call is TRBV19, the J call TRBJ2-5; 12 bases fit TRBD2. J lost 6 bases, V lost 4 bases, and 9 bases had no gene match. Germline V gene lookup returns CDR1 LNHDA and CDR2 SQIVND (reference sequence). The CDR3 is 16 amino acids. In DNA, the CDR3 is TGTGCCAGTAGTAGGGAGACTAGCGGGAGATCAAAGACCCAGTACTTC. Translating it yields CASSRETSGRSKTQYF.

This clone was seen a single time. The V and J genes are TRBV7-6 and TRBJ2-3, with TRBD2 matching 11 bases. Germline V gene sequence: CDR1 SGHVS, CDR2 FNYEAQ. This CDR3 spans 18 amino acids. The ends lost 5 bases at V and 2 bases at J; junction bases unmatched: 12. The CDR3 DNA reads TGTGCCAGCAGCCTGGGGCTAGCGGGGGGAGCCACCACAGATACGCAGTATTTT. Amino acid sequence: CASSLGLAGGATTDTQYF.

The chain carries TRBV5-1 and TRBJ1-1; 7 bases fit TRBD1. V was pared by 8 bases and J by 1 base, with 5 bases of the junction left unmatched. CDR1 and CDR2 from the germline V gene are SGHRS and YFSETQ. The CDR3 has 13 amino acids. The CDR3 region is CASQRQGNTEAFF. The CDR3 region has the DNA TGCGCCAGTCAAAGACAGGGGAACACTGAAGCTTTCTTT.

V is TRBV6-5 and J is TRBJ1-4; D gene unclear. Trimming left V 5 bases short and J 2 bases short, with 9 bases between. The CDR3 has 14 amino acids. The germline V gene has CDR1 MNHEY and CDR2 SVGAGI. The CDR3 sequence is CASSQRRTNEKLFF. CDR3 in DNA: TGTGCCAGCAGTCAGAGGAGGACTAATGAAAAACTGTTTTTT.

This chain connects TRBV29-1 to TRBJ2-5; 9 positions match TRBD2. The CDR3 loop spans 13 amino acids. V shed 5 bases, J shed 0 bases, and the junction held 1 base outside the gene matches. Germline lookup yields CDR1 SQVTM and CDR2 ANQGSEA. The CDR3 spells CSVSGRYQETQYF. The CDR3 DNA reads TGCAGCGTTAGCGGGAGGTACCAAGAGACCCAGTACTTC.

The rearrangement links TRBV29-1 to TRBJ2-1; 13 bases align to TRBD2. In germline, CDR1 is SQVTM, CDR2 ANQGSEA. The CDR3 length is 16 residues. Trimming took 7 bases from V and 0 from J; bases not matched to a gene: 6. The CDR3, as DNA: TGCAGCGCAGGGACTAGCGGGGCCAGCTCCTACAATGAGCAGTTCTTC. Amino acids: CSAGTSGASSYNEQFF.

The chain uses TRBV5-1 and TRBJ2-2; TRBD1 agrees at 7 bases. The CDR3 consists of 14 residues. V lost 4 bases and J lost 2; bases outside the gene matches: 2. Germline V CDR1 and CDR2: SGHRS, YFSETQ. The CDR3 region is CASSGTANTGELFF. The CDR3 DNA follows: TGCGCCAGCAGCGGGACAGCCAACACCGGGGAGCTGTTTTTT. Together with reference TRBV5-1 and TRBJ2-2, the CDR3 gives the full variable domain: KAGVTQTPRYLIKTRGQQVTLSCSPISGHRSVSWYQQTPGQGLQFLFEYFSETQRNKGNFPGRFSGRQFSNSRSEMNVSTLELGDSALYLCASSGTANTGELFFGEGSRLTVL.

In its sample, this clone was seen a few times. The genes are TRBV6-4 and TRBJ2-3, with 9 bases that match TRBD2. This CDR3 is 15 amino acids long. V shed 3 bases, J shed 4 bases, and the junction held 5 bases outside the gene matches. Looked up from germline, CDR1 is MRHNA and CDR2 is SNTAGT. The CDR3 spells CASSERGGEADTQYF. Here the CDR3 DNA reads TGTGCCAGCAGTGAGCGCGGGGGGGAAGCAGATACGCAGTATTTT.

This clone was observed a single time. The chain carries TRBV7-9 and TRBJ1-6; D may be TRBD1 (6 bases). V was pared by 1 base and J by 10 bases, with 11 bases between. Germline-derived CDR1 and CDR2 are SEHNR and FQNEAQ (reference sequence). The CDR3 consists of 14 residues. DNA for the CDR3: TGTGCCAGCAGCTTAGGGACAGCCGGATCACCCCTCCACTTT. Translation: CASSLGTAGSPLHF.

The V gene is TRBV6-5, the J gene TRBJ1-6; tentative D call: TRBD1 (6 bases). The CDR3 spans 12 residues. V was pared by 8 bases and J by 16 bases, with 18 bases between. The germline V gene has CDR1 MNHEY and CDR2 SVGAGI. DNA for the CDR3: TGTGCCAGCCGAATACCGACAGGCCCGCTCCACTTT. As protein: CASRIPTGPLHF.

This chain uses TRBV10-3 with TRBJ2-3, with 13 positions matching TRBD2. The CDR3 has 20 amino acids. The V gene end was trimmed by 4 bases and the J gene end by 2 bases; junction bases not matched to a gene: 15. Germline values: CDR1 ENHRY, CDR2 SYGVKD. The CDR3 region has the DNA TGTGCCATCAGTGGCCCTGGGGTCTGGACTAGCGGGAGTAACACAGATACGCAGTATTTT. Translating gives CAISGPGVWTSGSNTDTQYF.

The chain couples TRBV25-1 to TRBJ2-7, with TRBD1 matching 8 bases. J lost 4 bases, V lost 5 bases, and 13 bases had no gene match. Germline values: CDR1 MGHDK, CDR2 SYGVNS. The CDR3 runs to 16 residues. The CDR3 region has the DNA TGTGCCAGCAGTTTAAAAAGAGGGACAGGACGATACGAGCAGTACTTC. It yields the protein CASSLKRGTGRYEQYF.

This clone was observed a single time. The genes are TRBV18 and TRBJ2-1; D call uncertain. The V gene lost 0 bases and the J gene lost 5 bases, with 5 bases spanning the gap. There are 13 residues in the CDR3. Germline V gene lookup returns CDR1 KGHSH and CDR2 LQKENI. In nucleotides, the CDR3 is TGTGCCAGCTCACCACCCCTCCACAATGAGCAGTTCTTC. Its translation is CASSPPLHNEQFF.

V gene TRBV19 combines with J gene TRBJ2-7; D might be TRBD1 (5 bases). Looked up from germline, CDR1 is LNHDA and CDR2 is SQIVND (reference sequence). Trimming pared 4 bases from V and 2 bases from J, leaving 9 bases between. This CDR3 spans 13 amino acids. The CDR3, as DNA: TGTGCCAGTAGTACAGGGCCCCCCTACGAGCAGTACTTC. Translated: CASSTGPPYEQYF.

The chain combines TRBV6-1 with TRBJ2-2; D might be TRBD2 (6 bases). This CDR3 spans 13 amino acids. Trimming left V 8 bases short and J 6 bases short, with 13 bases between. The germline gives CDR1 MNHNS, CDR2 SASEGT. As DNA, the CDR3 is TGTGCCAGCGAAGGAGGGAAAGCCGGGGAGCTGTTTTTT. It codes for CASEGGKAGELFF.